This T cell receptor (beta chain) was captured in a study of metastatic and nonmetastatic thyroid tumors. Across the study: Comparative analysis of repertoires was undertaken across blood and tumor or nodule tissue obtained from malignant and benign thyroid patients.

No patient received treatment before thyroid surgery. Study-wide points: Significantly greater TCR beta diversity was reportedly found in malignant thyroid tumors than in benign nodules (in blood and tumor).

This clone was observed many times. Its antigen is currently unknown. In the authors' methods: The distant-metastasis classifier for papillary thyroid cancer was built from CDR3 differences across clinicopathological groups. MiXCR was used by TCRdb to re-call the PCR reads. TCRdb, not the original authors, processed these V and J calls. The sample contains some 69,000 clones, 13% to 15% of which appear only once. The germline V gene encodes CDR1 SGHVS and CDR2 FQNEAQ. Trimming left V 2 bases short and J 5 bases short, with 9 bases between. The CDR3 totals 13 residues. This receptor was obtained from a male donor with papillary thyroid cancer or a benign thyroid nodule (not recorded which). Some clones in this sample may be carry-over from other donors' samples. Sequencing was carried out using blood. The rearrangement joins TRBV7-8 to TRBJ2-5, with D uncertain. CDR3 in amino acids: CASSLHHPETQYF. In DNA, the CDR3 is TGTGCCAGCAGCTTACACCACCCGGAGACCCAGTACTTC.